This T cell receptor beta chain was documented in a study of blood T cell repertoires in COVID-19 (TCRdb year 2020). For context, the study as a whole: The collaborator samples originated in the United States, Italy and Spain and spanned the acute and convalescent phases of COVID-19. HLA class I and class II types, where available, came from metadata supplied by the sample provider rather than from assay-based typing. Subjects who had been exposed to COVID-19, were actively infected with it, or had recovered from it provided the deeply sampled blood TCRbeta repertoires that made up the dataset. The samples were drawn from two sources: the first 160 participants of the ongoing ImmuneRACE study, and over 1,000 subjects contributed by 6 global collaborators. The repertoires were made available in a free public database intended to serve as a resource for research on the immune response to SARS-CoV-2. Nearly every sample came with metadata listing a de-identified subject ID, COVID-19 status, age in years and sex. The prospective study material was composed of cDNA or gDNA derived from T cells, B-cell-depleted T cells, or PBMCs. What the work shows at the level of the full study, not this receptor alone: The quantity of clinical and demographic metadata differed by source and by participant and was supplied without curation.

Taken from the germline V gene, the CDR1 and CDR2 loops are SQVTM and ANQGSEA. V gives up 4 bases and J gives up 6 bases, and the segment between their germline ends measures 22 bases. Including cysteine and phenylalanine, the CDR3 has 15 amino acids. The CDR3 DNA has 45 bases and is translated from base 1. Collaborating institutions collected whole blood in K2EDTA tubes following their own protocols. For TCRbeta analysis, collaborators shipped samples in one of three forms: frozen whole blood, isolated PBMCs, or DNA extracted from either of those sample types. TCRbeta CDR3 regions were amplified from genomic DNA by means of the immunoSEQ Assay, a bias-controlled multiplex PCR. The source study handled its data this way. The number of nucleated cells in each sample was estimated by amplification of reference gene primers within the assay. To quantify the absolute abundance of each unique TCRbeta CDR3 rearrangement, sequence reads were collapsed and filtered. For each sample, productive Simpson clonality was calculated as the square root of Simpson's diversity index across productive rearrangements. TCRdb stores this immuneACCESS table with in-frame sequences only. Part of the clones is absent; in the studies checked, under half of the shortfall reflects unresolved V genes, and no reason is known for the rest. V and J calls plus clone size are reproduced from that table; the DNA served to infer D and trimming. For this sample the table gives 110,000 to 150,000 clones, of which roughly 80% were detected only once. 8.6% of the sample is in the top ten clones.

Turning to this clone: Its antigen target is currently unknown. No much larger clonotype is one base removed from it; base qualities were not supplied.

Input material: peripheral blood. This TCR was recovered from a man aged 45-65 years with active or convalescent COVID-19. This sequence uses TRBV29-1 and TRBJ2-7; the D gene cannot be resolved reliably. The base sequence is TGCAGCGTTGGAGGCCAGACTCGAGCCCCAACCGAGCAGTACTTC. Translated, this is CSVGGQTRAPTEQYF.